What follows are 13 T cell receptor beta chains derived from one specimen sequenced in a study of CD4+ T cells in melanoma. Assay used: immunoSEQ multiplex PCR; TCRdb lists only in-frame clones, some missing. Here the sample spans some 15,000 clones, approximately 88% being singletons. Material for sequencing was cells from a culture (not recorded whether cultured in vitro). These receptors came from a human donor with melanoma.

The chain is built from TRBV7-9 and TRBJ1-1; D is unclear. Trimming removed 5 bases at V and 1 base at J, with 11 bases between. This CDR3 region has 14 residues. The V gene's germline CDR1 is SEHNR and CDR2 FQNEAQ (reference sequence). CDR3: CASSARGANTEAFF. In nucleotides, the CDR3 is TGTGCCAGCAGCGCCAGAGGCGCGAACACTGAAGCTTTCTTT.

This clone was found a few times. The gene calls are TRBV19 and TRBJ2-7; D possibly corresponds to TRBD1 (6 bases). The CDR3 contains 12 residues. Germline V gene lookup returns CDR1 LNHDA and CDR2 SQIVND (reference sequence). V lost 8 bases and J 2 bases, leaving 10 bases between the germline ends. The CDR3 bases are TGTGCCAGTTCCGGACAGACCTACGAGCAGTACTTC. Its translation: CASSGQTYEQYF.

This rearrangement joins TRBV6-1 to TRBJ1-2; the D is unclear. Trimming left V 2 bases short and J 4 bases short, with 5 bases between. This CDR3 comprises 12 residues. The germline CDR1 and CDR2 sequences are MNHNS and SASEGT. CDR3 DNA sequence: TGTGCCAGCAGTGAACAGACCTATGGCTACACCTTC. Translation: CASSEQTYGYTF.

The chain has TRBV6-1 and TRBJ1-6; 11 bases map to TRBD1. The CDR3 spans 15 residues. Trimming took 6 bases from V and 13 from J; bases not matched to a gene: 11. Per germline, CDR1 MNHNS and CDR2 SASEGT. CDR3 sequence: CASSEQGTGGTPLHF. CDR3 bases: TGTGCCAGCAGCGAGCAGGGGACAGGGGGTACGCCCCTCCACTTT.

The chain joins TRBV7-9 to TRBJ2-7; 13 bases agree with TRBD2. The CDR3 is 18 amino acids. V lost 3 bases to trimming and J lost 0 bases; unmatched junction nucleotides: 8. Germline loops: CDR1 SEHNR, CDR2 FQNEAQ (reference sequence). Here the CDR3 DNA reads TGTGCCAGCAGCTTCGTACTGGGACTAGCGGGGACCTCCTACGAGCAGTACTTC. Residues: CASSFVLGLAGTSYEQYF.

The chain couples TRBV28 to TRBJ1-1; 8 bases map to TRBD1. There are 14 residues in the CDR3. V lost 3 bases and J lost 9; bases outside the gene matches: 9. Germline CDR1 is MDHEN and CDR2 is SYDVKM. The CDR3 DNA is TGTGCCAGCAGTTTTGGACAGGGAATGAGGAAAGCTTTCTTT. Translated: CASSFGQGMRKAFF.

The chain uses TRBV5-1 and TRBJ1-5; 10 nucleotides line up with TRBD1. Germline CDR1 SGHRS, CDR2 YFSETQ. The CDR3 is made up of 14 amino acids. V was clipped by 4 bases and J by 7 bases; unmatched bases: 5. The CDR3 sequence: CASSPGTGEQPQHF. CDR3 nucleotide sequence: TGCGCCAGCAGCCCCGGGACAGGGGAACAGCCCCAGCATTTT.

This rearrangement joins TRBV6-5 to TRBJ1-1, with 7 bases matching TRBD1. The V and J ends lost 5 bases and 9 bases, in that order; junction bases with no gene match: 9. CDR1 and CDR2 (germline): MNHEY, SVGAGI. This CDR3 region has 13 residues. For the CDR3, the DNA is TGTGCCAGCAGTAGACAGGGCTCGGGAAAAGCTTTCTTT. Encoded protein: CASSRQGSGKAFF.

The J gene is TRBJ1-6, the V gene TRBV6-5, with D uncertain. This CDR3 region has 13 residues. CDR1 is MNHEY and CDR2 is SVGAGI in the germline V gene. The ends were cut back, 5 bases at V and 9 bases at J, with 11 bases in the middle. CDR3 DNA sequence: TGTGCCAGCAGTCCAAGACTCGGTTCACCCCTCCACTTT. Its protein product is CASSPRLGSPLHF.

The chain uses TRBV18 and TRBJ1-1; D not certain. The CDR3 spans 15 residues. Deletions cut 5 bases from V and 0 bases from J, with 13 bases between. CDR1 is KGHSH, CDR2 LQKENI, per germline. This CDR3 is CASSSGRGMNTEAFF. Written as DNA, the CDR3 is TGTGCCAGCTCATCCGGACGGGGAATGAACACTGAAGCTTTCTTT.

Here the CDR3 DNA reads TGTGCCTGGAGGCAGGAAGGTAACCGGGCCTATAATTCACCCCTCCACTTT. It is translated as CAWRQEGNRAYNSPLHF. The chain carries TRBV30 and TRBJ1-6; D not certain. V lost 3 bases and J lost 2, with 17 bases in between. Germline CDR1 reads GTSNPN; CDR2 reads SVGIG (reference sequence). This CDR3 is built from 17 residues.

V is TRBV19 and J is TRBJ1-2; weak D call: TRBD1 (6 bases). CDR1 and CDR2 (germline): LNHDA, SQIVND (reference sequence). V lost 4 bases and J lost 8, with 11 bases in between. The CDR3 extends over 12 amino acids. The CDR3 reads CASSKGEGGYTF. CDR3 bases: TGTGCCAGTAGTAAGGGGGAGGGCGGCTACACCTTC.

This clone was recorded a few times. This chain links TRBV19 with TRBJ1-3; no clear D gene. This CDR3 is 15 amino acids long. Germline V lookup: CDR1 LNHDA, CDR2 SQIVND (reference sequence). V gave up 7 bases and J gave up 1 base, with 14 bases separating them. CDR3 sequence (DNA): TGTGCCAGTACCATGATTGCTTATTCTGGAAACACCATATATTTT. This codes for CASTMIAYSGNTIYF.